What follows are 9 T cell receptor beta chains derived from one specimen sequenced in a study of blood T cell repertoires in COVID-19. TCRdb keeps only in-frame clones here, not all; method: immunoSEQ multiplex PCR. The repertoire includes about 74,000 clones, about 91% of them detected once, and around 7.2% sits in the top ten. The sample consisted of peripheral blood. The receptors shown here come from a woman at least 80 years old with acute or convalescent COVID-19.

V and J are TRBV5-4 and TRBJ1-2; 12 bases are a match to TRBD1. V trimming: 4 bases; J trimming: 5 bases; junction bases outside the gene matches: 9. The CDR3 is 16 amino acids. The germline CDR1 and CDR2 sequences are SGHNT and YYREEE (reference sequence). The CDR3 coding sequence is TGTGCCAGCAGCGAAGCCGGGACAGGGGGCGCGTATGGCTACACCTTC. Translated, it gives CASSEAGTGGAYGYTF.

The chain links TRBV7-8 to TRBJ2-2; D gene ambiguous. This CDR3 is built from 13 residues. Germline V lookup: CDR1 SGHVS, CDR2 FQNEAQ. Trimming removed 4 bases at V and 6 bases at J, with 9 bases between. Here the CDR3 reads CASSSTSPGELFF. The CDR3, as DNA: TGTGCCAGCAGCTCCACTTCCCCCGGGGAGCTGTTTTTT.

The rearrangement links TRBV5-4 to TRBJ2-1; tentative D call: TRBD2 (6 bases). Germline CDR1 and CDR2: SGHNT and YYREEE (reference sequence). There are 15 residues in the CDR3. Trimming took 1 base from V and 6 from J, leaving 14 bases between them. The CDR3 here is CASSLPGVQANEQFF. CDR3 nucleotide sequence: TGTGCCAGCAGCTTGCCGGGAGTTCAAGCCAATGAGCAGTTCTTC.

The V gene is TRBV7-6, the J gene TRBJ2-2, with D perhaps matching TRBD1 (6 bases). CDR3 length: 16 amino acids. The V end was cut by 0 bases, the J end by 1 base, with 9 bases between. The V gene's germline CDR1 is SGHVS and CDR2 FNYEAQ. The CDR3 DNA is TGTGCCAGCAGCTTAGCCCCGACAGGGAACACCGGGGAGCTGTTTTTT. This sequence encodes CASSLAPTGNTGELFF. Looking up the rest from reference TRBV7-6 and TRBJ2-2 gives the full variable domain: GAGVSQSPRYKVTKRGQDVALRCDPISGHVSLYWYRQALGQGPEFLTYFNYEAQQDKSGLPNDRFSAERPEGSISTLTIQRTEQRDSAMYRCASSLAPTGNTGELFFGEGSRLTVL.

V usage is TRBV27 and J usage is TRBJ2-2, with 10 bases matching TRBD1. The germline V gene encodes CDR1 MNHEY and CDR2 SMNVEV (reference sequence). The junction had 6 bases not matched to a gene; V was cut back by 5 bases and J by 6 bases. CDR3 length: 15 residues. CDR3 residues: CASSNRDRGSGELFF. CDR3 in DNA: TGTGCCAGCAGTAACCGGGACAGGGGTTCCGGGGAGCTGTTTTTT.

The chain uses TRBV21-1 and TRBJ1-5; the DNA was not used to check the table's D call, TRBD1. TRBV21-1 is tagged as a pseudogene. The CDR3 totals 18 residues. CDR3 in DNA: TGTGCCAGCAGCATCCCGAGGGACAGGGCTGAAGACAATCAGCCCCAGCATTTT. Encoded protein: CASSIPRDRAEDNQPQHF.

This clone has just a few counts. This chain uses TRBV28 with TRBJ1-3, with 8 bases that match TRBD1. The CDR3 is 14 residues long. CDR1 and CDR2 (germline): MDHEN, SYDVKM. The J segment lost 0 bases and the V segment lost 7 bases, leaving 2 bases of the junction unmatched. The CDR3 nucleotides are TGTGCCAGCACAACAGGGGGCTCTGGAAACACCATATATTTT. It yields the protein CASTTGGSGNTIYF. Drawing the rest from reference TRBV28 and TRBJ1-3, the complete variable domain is DVKVTQSSRYLVKRTGEKVFLECVQDMDHENMFWYRQDPGLGLRLIYFSYDVKMKEKGDIPEGYSVSREKKERFSLILESASTNQTSMYLCASTTGGSGNTIYFGEGSWLTVV.

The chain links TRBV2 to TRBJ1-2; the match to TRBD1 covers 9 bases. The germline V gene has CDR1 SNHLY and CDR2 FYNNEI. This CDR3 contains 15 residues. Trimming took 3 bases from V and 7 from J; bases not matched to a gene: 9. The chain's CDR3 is CASSDSPQGAFGYTF. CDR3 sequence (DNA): TGTGCCAGCAGTGATAGCCCACAGGGGGCTTTTGGCTACACCTTC.

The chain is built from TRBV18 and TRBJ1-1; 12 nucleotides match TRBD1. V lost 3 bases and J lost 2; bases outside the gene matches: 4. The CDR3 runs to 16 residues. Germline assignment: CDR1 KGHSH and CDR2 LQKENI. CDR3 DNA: TGTGCCAGCTCACCCGGGACAGGGGGCTTTAACACTGAAGCTTTCTTT. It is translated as CASSPGTGGFNTEAFF.